The subject of this entry is one T cell receptor (beta chain). Its antigen remains unidentified. Relative to the germline gene, one junction end is altered; a read error may explain this. This record belongs to a study of T cells in Graves' hyperthyroidism and ophthalmopathy. At the level of the study: Peripheral blood draws took place at initial diagnosis, ahead of any treatment. Whole-study results and caveats: Most clonotypes expanded in thyroid above 0.001 were likewise present in blood.

Isolation of PBMCs was performed on around 9.7 ml fresh peripheral blood. RNA transcripts yielded amplified TCR beta CDR3 regions. A set of HTBI primers served as the primers for a first-round RT-PCR of the TCR CDR3. Via MiXCR, TCRdb re-called the multiplex PCR reads, giving one row per CDR3 protein. The repertoire holds roughly 630,000 distinct CDR3 sequences, with about a sixth as singletons. Germline V gives CDR1 SSHAT, CDR2 FNYEAQ (reference sequence). This CDR3 has 13 amino acids. Sequenced: blood. This chain links TRBV7-7 with TRBJ2-1, with D maybe TRBD2 (6 bases). The TCR originated in a young woman with Graves' hyperthyroidism. CDR3 in amino acids: CASSSEGYNEQFF. DNA for the CDR3: TGTGCTAGCAGCTCGGAGGGATACAATGAGCAGTTCTTC.